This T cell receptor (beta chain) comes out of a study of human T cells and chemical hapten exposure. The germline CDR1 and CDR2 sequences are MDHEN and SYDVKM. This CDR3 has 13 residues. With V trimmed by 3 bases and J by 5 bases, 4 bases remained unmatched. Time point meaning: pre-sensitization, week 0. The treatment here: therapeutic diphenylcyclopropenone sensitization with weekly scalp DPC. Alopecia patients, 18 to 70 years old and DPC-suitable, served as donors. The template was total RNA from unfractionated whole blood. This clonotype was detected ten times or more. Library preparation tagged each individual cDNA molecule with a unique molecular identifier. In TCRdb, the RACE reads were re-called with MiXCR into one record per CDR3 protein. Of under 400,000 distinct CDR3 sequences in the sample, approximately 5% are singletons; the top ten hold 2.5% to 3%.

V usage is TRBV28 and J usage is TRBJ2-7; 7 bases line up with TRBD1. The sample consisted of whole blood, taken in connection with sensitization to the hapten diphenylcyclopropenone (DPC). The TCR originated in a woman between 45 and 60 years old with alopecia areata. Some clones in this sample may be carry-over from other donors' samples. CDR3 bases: TGTGCCAGCAGTTTTGCCGGACAGGACGAGCAGTACTTC. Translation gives CASSFAGQDEQYF.